Given below is one TCR beta chain in context. Its antigen remains unidentified. The source of the sample is a study of OX40 agonist ivuxolimab in advanced cancers. Study findings and constraints: Clonal expansion by week 6 occurred in CD4+ and CD8+ blood T cells (at 0.1 to 3.0 mg/kg).

CDR1 and CDR2 (germline): SGDLS, YYNGEE. Deletions cut 2 bases from V and 10 bases from J, with 19 bases between. The length of the CDR3 is 15 residues. Using immunoSEQ multiplex PCR, the repertoire was profiled, and TCRdb retains in-frame clones only, with some absent. The sample contains roughly 34,000 clones, roughly four fifths of which appear only once. The sequence was obtained from an adult with an advanced solid tumor such as melanoma, head and neck, liver or kidney cancer. Sequences were derived from CD4+ or CD8+ T cells sorted from blood, sampled in a trial of the OX40 agonist ivuxolimab. The chain is built from TRBV9 and TRBJ2-1, with D possibly matching TRBD2 (6 bases). CDR3 sequence: CASSVSGSAPGEQFF. In DNA, the CDR3 is TGTGCCAGCAGCGTCTCCGGGAGTGCCCCGGGGGAGCAGTTCTTC.